The next 30 T cell receptor beta chains were all read from a single sample in a study of blood T cell repertoires in COVID-19. Repertoires were generated with immunoSEQ multiplex PCR, while TCRdb's copy carries only in-frame clones and drops some. The data hold 250,000 to 350,000 clones, with about nine tenths observed a single time. The sample taken for sequencing was peripheral blood. Every receptor here comes from a young man with active or convalescent COVID-19.

V is TRBV7-2 and J is TRBJ1-3; TRBD1 aligns across 7 bases. The V gene end was trimmed by 5 bases and the J gene end by 3 bases; junction bases not matched to a gene: 7. The CDR3 is 15 residues long. From germline, CDR1 is SGHTA and CDR2 FQGNSA. The CDR3 sequence is CASSTRQGVGNTIYF. CDR3 DNA: TGTGCCAGCAGCACGCGACAGGGCGTTGGAAACACCATATATTTT.

The chain joins TRBV3-1 (or the pseudogene TRBV3-2) to TRBJ1-1; D not certain. Germline V gene data show CDR1 as LGHDT and CDR2 as YNNKEL (reference sequence). The V and J ends lost 0 bases and 2 bases respectively, with 10 bases between them. The length of the CDR3 is 15 residues. CDR3 sequence reads: CASSQDQEINTEAFF. The CDR3 bases are TGTGCCAGCAGCCAAGATCAGGAAATAAACACTGAAGCTTTCTTT.

This sequence joins TRBV2 and TRBJ1-2; D is unclear. CDR1 is SNHLY and CDR2 is FYNNEI in the germline V gene. The V end lost 0 bases, the J end lost 7 bases, and 15 bases lay between the germline ends. CDR3 size: 15 residues. CDR3: CASSEARGKPAGYTF. CDR3 coding DNA: TGTGCCAGCAGTGAAGCGAGAGGGAAACCTGCTGGCTACACCTTC.

V is TRBV5-1 and J is TRBJ1-6; the match to TRBD1 covers 8 bases. The CDR3 totals 19 residues. Germline assignment: CDR1 SGHRS and CDR2 YFSETQ. Trimming took 0 bases from V and 4 from J; bases not matched to a gene: 12. The CDR3 spells CASSLVGTGPLDYNSPLHF. DNA for the CDR3: TGCGCCAGCAGCTTGGTTGGGACAGGCCCACTTGATTATAATTCACCCCTCCACTTT. Full variable domain (rest looked up from reference TRBV5-1 and TRBJ1-6): KAGVTQTPRYLIKTRGQQVTLSCSPISGHRSVSWYQQTPGQGLQFLFEYFSETQRNKGNFPGRFSGRQFSNSRSEMNVSTLELGDSALYLCASSLVGTGPLDYNSPLHFGNGTRLTVT.

The rearrangement joins TRBV21-1 to TRBJ2-7; the table's D call of TRBD2 was not tested on the DNA. TRBV21-1 constitutes a pseudogene. There are 16 residues in the CDR3. This CDR3 reads CASSIKTSGRIYEQYF. The CDR3 nucleotides are TGTGCCAGCAGCATTAAGACTAGCGGGAGGATCTACGAGCAGTACTTC.

The chain joins TRBV5-4 to TRBJ1-3; the match to TRBD1 covers 7 bases. CDR1 and CDR2 (germline): SGHNT, YYREEE (reference sequence). This CDR3 is built from 15 residues. J lost 4 bases, V lost 4 bases, and 8 bases had no gene match. The DNA of the CDR3 is TGTGCCAGCAGCCCAACAGGGGCTGACGGAAACACCATATATTTT. Protein sequence: CASSPTGADGNTIYF.

This rearrangement joins TRBV28 to TRBJ1-5; 8 bases line up with TRBD1. Germline V gene sequence: CDR1 MDHEN, CDR2 SYDVKM. J lost 3 bases, V lost 5 bases, and 9 bases had no gene match. The CDR3 runs to 16 residues. The CDR3 nucleotides read TGTGCCAGCAGTATCAACCAGGGGGCCCCCAATCAGCCCCAGCATTTT. Protein product: CASSINQGAPNQPQHF.

The chain recombines TRBV5-1 with TRBJ1-2; D uncertain. Germline loops: CDR1 SGHRS, CDR2 YFSETQ. V lost 0 bases to trimming and J lost 4 bases, with 10 bases between them. This CDR3 is built from 14 residues. Here the CDR3 DNA reads TGCGCCAGCAGCTTGGGGGCAGGTGTCTATGGCTACACCTTC. It specifies CASSLGAGVYGYTF.

This chain connects TRBV28 to TRBJ2-1; D is unclear. The germline gives CDR1 MDHEN, CDR2 SYDVKM. The CDR3 is 15 amino acids. V was pared by 2 bases and J by 5 bases, with 13 bases between. CDR3 protein: CASSLPSDKNNEQFF. The CDR3 nucleotides read TGTGCCAGCAGTTTACCTTCCGACAAAAACAATGAGCAGTTCTTC.

This chain uses TRBV4-1 with TRBJ1-1; the D is unclear. The CDR3 is made up of 15 amino acids. From germline, CDR1 is MGHRA and CDR2 YSYEKL. Between the trimmed V and J ends, which lost 0 bases and 4 bases, there was a span of 12 bases. CDR3 coding DNA: TGCGCCAGCAGCCAAGAGTTGGGGAGAGTCACTGAAGCTTTCTTT. Protein product: CASSQELGRVTEAFF.

The V call is TRBV5-1, the J call TRBJ2-7, with 9 bases lining up with TRBD1. This CDR3 contains 15 residues. Trimming cost V 0 bases and J 1 base; bases outside gene matches: 2. Germline CDR1 is SGHRS and CDR2 is YFSETQ. As DNA, the CDR3 is TGCGCCAGCAGCTTGGAGGGGACAGGGTCCTACGAGCAGTACTTC. Translated: CASSLEGTGSYEQYF.

The V gene is TRBV27, the J gene TRBJ1-4; 7 nucleotides agree with TRBD1. V lost 1 base to trimming and J lost 3 bases; unmatched junction nucleotides: 2. The CDR3 length is 15 residues. Germline assignment: CDR1 MNHEY and CDR2 SMNVEV (reference sequence). CDR3 bases: TGTGCCAGCAGTTTATATCAGGGGGCTAATGAAAAACTGTTTTTT. It yields the protein CASSLYQGANEKLFF. Combining the CDR3 with reference TRBV27 and TRBJ1-4 gives the whole variable domain EAQVTQNPRYLITVTGKKLTVTCSQNMNHEYMSWYRQDPGLGLRQIYYSMNVEVTDKGDVPEGYKVSRKEKRNFPLILESPSPNQTSLYFCASSLYQGANEKLFFGSGTQLSVL.

The rearrangement links TRBV12-5 to TRBJ1-1; D might be TRBD1 (5 bases). Per the germline V gene, CDR1 is LGHNT and CDR2 is FRNRAP. CDR3 length: 17 residues. The ends were cut back, 0 bases at V and 3 bases at J, with 17 bases in the middle. The CDR3 DNA is TGTGCTAGTGGTTTGGTAACCGACCTCGACAGAGACACTGAAGCTTTCTTT. Encoded protein: CASGLVTDLDRDTEAFF.

The V call is TRBV4-1, the J call TRBJ1-3; D remains unclear. The CDR3 sequence is 13 residues long. Looked up from germline, CDR1 is MGHRA and CDR2 is YSYEKL. Trimming took off 4 bases at V and 0 bases at J, with 4 bases between the two ends. The CDR3 reads CASSLSSGNTIYF. CDR3 DNA: TGCGCCAGCAGCCTTAGCTCTGGAAACACCATATATTTT.

V and J are TRBV28 and TRBJ1-1; 9 bases line up with TRBD1. CDR1 is MDHEN and CDR2 is SYDVKM in the germline V gene. Losses at the gene ends were 11 bases for V and 6 bases for J; bases not matched to a gene: 10. The CDR3 contains 13 residues. Here the CDR3 DNA reads TGTGCCGGAAGGACCGGGACAGGGTCTGAAGCTTTCTTT. Translation: CAGRTGTGSEAFF.

This clone was counted only a few times. V and J are TRBV7-9 and TRBJ2-1; the match to TRBD2 covers 13 bases. V shed 7 bases and J 0 bases; nucleotides not matched to a gene: 3. Germline values: CDR1 SEHNR, CDR2 FQNEAQ (reference sequence). This CDR3 region has 16 residues. The CDR3 reads CASMGLAGNSYNEQFF. CDR3 nucleotide sequence: TGTGCCAGCATGGGACTAGCGGGAAACTCCTACAATGAGCAGTTCTTC.

This chain links TRBV9 with TRBJ1-2; tentative D call: TRBD1 (5 bases). V was clipped by 2 bases and J by 8 bases, with 16 bases between them. Germline values: CDR1 SGDLS, CDR2 YYNGEE. This CDR3 is 14 amino acids long. CDR3 bases: TGTGCCAGCAGCGTCGGGGGGGGACGCGAGGGCTACACCTTC. Translation gives CASSVGGGREGYTF. Based on the CDR3 plus reference TRBV9 and TRBJ1-2, the full variable domain is DSGVTQTPKHLITATGQRVTLRCSPRSGDLSVYWYQQSLDQGLQFLIQYYNGEERAKGNILERFSAQQFPDLHSELNLSSLELGDSALYFCASSVGGGREGYTFGSGTRLTVV.

A word on this clone: Other DNA variants within this sample encode the same CDR3. The V and J genes are TRBV12-3 or TRBV12-4 and TRBJ1-2, with 9 nucleotides matching TRBD1. V shed 5 bases and J 4 bases; nucleotides not matched to a gene: 2. There are 13 residues in the CDR3. CDR3 amino acids: CASSTGGGYGYTF. CDR3 DNA sequence: TGTGCCAGCAGTACAGGGGGCGGCTATGGCTACACCTTC.

The chain has TRBV7-9 and TRBJ2-1; 10 positions match TRBD1. The CDR3 has 15 residues. Germline-derived CDR1 and CDR2 are SEHNR and FQNEAQ (reference sequence). V shed 3 bases and J 8 bases; nucleotides not matched to a gene: 7. CDR3 coding DNA: TGTGCCAGCAGCTTTGGGACAGGGGCTCAGGATGAGCAGTTCTTC. Amino acid sequence: CASSFGTGAQDEQFF. Drawing the rest from reference TRBV7-9 and TRBJ2-1, the complete variable domain is DTGVSQNPRHKITKRGQNVTFRCDPISEHNRLYWYRQTLGQGPEFLTYFQNEAQLEKSRLLSDRFSAERPKGSFSTLEIQRTEQGDSAMYLCASSFGTGAQDEQFFGPGTRLTVL.

This chain uses TRBV2 with TRBJ1-4; D gene ambiguous. The germline V and J ends were trimmed by 6 bases and 7 bases, with 12 bases remaining between them. Germline assignment: CDR1 SNHLY and CDR2 FYNNEI. This CDR3 comprises 13 residues. This CDR3 reads CASRGNSGEKLFF. CDR3 coding DNA: TGTGCCAGCAGAGGGAACAGCGGTGAAAAACTGTTTTTT.

This chain links TRBV9 with TRBJ1-3, with unresolved D. V was cut by 4 bases and J by 0 bases, with 11 bases left in between. The CDR3 totals 15 residues. From germline, CDR1 is SGDLS and CDR2 YYNGEE. In nucleotides, the CDR3 is TGTGCCAGCAGCCCCGGGTTATACTCTGGAAACACCATATATTTT. Protein product: CASSPGLYSGNTIYF. The whole variable domain, remainder taken from reference TRBV9 and TRBJ1-3, is DSGVTQTPKHLITATGQRVTLRCSPRSGDLSVYWYQQSLDQGLQFLIQYYNGEERAKGNILERFSAQQFPDLHSELNLSSLELGDSALYFCASSPGLYSGNTIYFGEGSWLTVV.

The CDR3 nucleotides read TGTGCCAGCAGCTTAGTAGGGGGTGGTTCCTACGAGCAGTACTTC. It specifies CASSLVGGGSYEQYF. The chain recombines TRBV11-2 with TRBJ2-7; D possibly corresponds to TRBD1 (6 bases). The length of the CDR3 is 15 residues. Germline V gives CDR1 SGHAT, CDR2 FQNNGV. Trimming removed 1 base at V and 1 base at J, with 11 bases between.

J is TRBJ2-7 and V is TRBV5-6, with 9 bases fitting TRBD2. The CDR3 consists of 14 residues. V lost 4 bases and J lost 0; bases outside the gene matches: 2. Germline lookup yields CDR1 SGHDT and CDR2 YYEEEE. CDR3 nucleotides: TGTGCCAGCAGCAGGACTAGCGTCTCCTACGAGCAGTACTTC. Its protein is CASSRTSVSYEQYF.

This chain joins TRBV19 and TRBJ1-2, with a weak D call TRBD1 (6 bases). Germline loops: CDR1 LNHDA, CDR2 SQIVND (reference sequence). The CDR3 runs to 12 residues. V shed 5 bases and J shed 8 bases, with 12 bases lying between them. The CDR3, as DNA: TGTGCCAGTAGTGCAGGGGCAGAGGGCTACACCTTC. The encoded protein is CASSAGAEGYTF.

This clone showed up just once. The genes are TRBV5-4 and TRBJ1-2; possible D gene TRBD1, 6 bases. CDR1 SGHNT and CDR2 YYREEE come from the germline V gene (reference sequence). V was trimmed by 4 bases and J by 5 bases, leaving 12 bases between them. This CDR3 contains 13 residues. CDR3 DNA: TGTGCCAGCAGCCTCAGGGGTACTTATGGCTACACCTTC. It yields the protein CASSLRGTYGYTF.

The chain links TRBV13 to TRBJ2-7; tentative D call: TRBD1 (5 bases). The germline V gene encodes CDR1 PRHDT and CDR2 FYEKMQ (reference sequence). The CDR3 is 14 residues long. The V gene lost 0 bases and the J gene lost 0 bases, with 6 bases spanning the gap. The CDR3 sequence is CASSLGTVSYEQYF. Written as DNA, the CDR3 is TGTGCCAGCAGCTTAGGGACAGTCTCCTACGAGCAGTACTTC.

The chain combines TRBV10-1 with TRBJ2-7; 7 bases are shared with TRBD2. The CDR3 consists of 15 residues. Germline CDR1 and CDR2: WNHNN and SYGVQD (reference sequence). J was trimmed by 2 bases and V by 3 bases; bases with no gene match: 7. This CDR3 reads CASSDAAGDTYEQYF. The CDR3 region has the DNA TGCGCCAGCAGTGATGCCGCGGGGGATACCTACGAGCAGTACTTC.

J is TRBJ2-1 and V is TRBV27; the match to TRBD2 covers 8 bases. CDR3 length: 15 residues. V dropped 7 bases and J dropped 12; count of bases not matched to a gene: 17. CDR1 is MNHEY and CDR2 is SMNVEV in the germline V gene (reference sequence). The CDR3 here is CASTYRGGSGRLQFF. The DNA of the CDR3 is TGTGCCAGCACCTACCGGGGGGGTTCCGGGAGGTTGCAGTTCTTC.

The chain carries TRBV4-1 and TRBJ1-5; no firm D call. Trimming pared 1 base from V and 0 bases from J, leaving 7 bases between. CDR1 is MGHRA, CDR2 YSYEKL, per germline. CDR3 length equals 15 residues. The CDR3 region has the DNA TGCGCCAGCAGCCAAGTATTAAATAGCAATCAGCCCCAGCATTTT. Protein product: CASSQVLNSNQPQHF.

CDR3 region: CASKFYSGEQYF. CDR3 bases: TGTGCCAGCAAATTTTATTCGGGCGAGCAGTACTTC. The chain joins TRBV28 to TRBJ2-7; D ambiguous. The CDR3 runs 12 residues. Germline-derived CDR1 and CDR2 are MDHEN and SYDVKM. V was pared by 7 bases and J by 6 bases, with 13 bases between. The complete variable domain, with remaining parts taken from reference TRBV28 and TRBJ2-7, reads DVKVTQSSRYLVKRTGEKVFLECVQDMDHENMFWYRQDPGLGLRLIYFSYDVKMKEKGDIPEGYSVSREKKERFSLILESASTNQTSMYLCASKFYSGEQYFGPGTRLTVT.